The 12 T cell receptor beta chains below were found in one sample sequenced in a study of long-term antiretroviral therapy in people with HIV. They ran version v3.0 of the immunoSEQ assay at survey level. Assay: immunoSEQ multiplex PCR; the TCRdb copy retains only in-frame clones and omits some. Of some 19,000 clones in the sample, about 89% are singletons; the top ten hold 8% to 11%. Sequences were derived from unsorted PBMCs, sampled 0.5 years after starting antiretroviral therapy. All receptors derive from a man aged 35-49 years with HIV.

J is TRBJ2-7 and V is TRBV9; TRBD2 is a possible D gene (7 bases). The length of the CDR3 is 16 residues. Germline V gene sequence: CDR1 SGDLS, CDR2 YYNGEE. V lost 4 bases to trimming and J lost 1 base, with 18 bases between them. CDR3 loop: CASSPGGWDTSYEQYF. The CDR3 DNA reads as TGTGCCAGCAGCCCCGGGGGGTGGGACACTTCCTACGAGCAGTACTTC.

This clone has only a few counts. This chain uses TRBV5-4 with TRBJ1-5, with D maybe TRBD1 (6 bases). The CDR3 loop spans 13 amino acids. In germline, CDR1 is SGHNT, CDR2 YYREEE (reference sequence). The ends were cut back, 3 bases at V and 7 bases at J, with 11 bases in the middle. This chain's CDR3 is CASSWGQGQPQHF. The CDR3 coding sequence is TGTGCCAGCAGCTGGGGACAAGGGCAGCCCCAGCATTTT. Based on the CDR3 plus reference TRBV5-4 and TRBJ1-5, the full variable domain is ETGVTQSPTHLIKTRGQQVTLRCSSQSGHNTVSWYQQALGQGPQFIFQYYREEENGRGNFPPRFSGLQFPNYSSELNVNALELDDSALYLCASSWGQGQPQHFGDGTRLSIL.

The chain couples TRBV9 to TRBJ2-6; D gene ambiguous. Per germline, CDR1 SGDLS and CDR2 YYNGEE. This CDR3 has 14 amino acids. V shed 4 bases and J shed 4 bases, with 9 bases lying between them. The CDR3 here is CASSLGSGANVLTF. The CDR3, as DNA: TGTGCCAGCAGCCTGGGATCCGGGGCCAACGTCCTGACTTTC.

This chain joins TRBV11-2 and TRBJ2-7; the D is unclear. V was pared by 0 bases and J by 10 bases, with 10 bases between. The CDR3 sequence is 12 residues long. The germline V gene encodes CDR1 SGHAT and CDR2 FQNNGV. CDR3 sequence (DNA): TGTGCCAGCAGCTTAGAATTCCAAGGACAGTACTTC. It encodes CASSLEFQGQYF.

The J gene is TRBJ2-7, the V gene TRBV9, with D perhaps TRBD1 (5 bases). Germline V gives CDR1 SGDLS, CDR2 YYNGEE. Between the trimmed V and J ends, which lost 0 bases and 6 bases, there was a span of 13 bases. This CDR3 is 14 amino acids long. DNA of the CDR3: TGTGCCAGCAGCGTAGGCAGGGAAGGCGGCGAGCAGTACTTC. It specifies CASSVGREGGEQYF.

The chain is built from TRBV6-1 and TRBJ1-5; D uncertain. The CDR3 has 15 amino acids. The germline gives CDR1 MNHNS, CDR2 SASEGT. Trimming removed 4 bases from V and 4 bases from J, with 14 bases in between. DNA for the CDR3: TGTGCCAGCAGTGGGTCTACTTCAGGAAATCAGCCCCAGCATTTT. Amino acids: CASSGSTSGNQPQHF.

The chain recombines TRBV27 with TRBJ2-3; 8 bases fit TRBD2. The germline gives CDR1 MNHEY, CDR2 SMNVEV (reference sequence). The CDR3 sequence is 18 residues long. With V trimmed by 2 bases and J by 3 bases, 13 bases remained unmatched. CDR3 loop: CASSLGAWERETTDTQYF. The DNA of the CDR3 is TGTGCCAGCAGTTTAGGGGCGTGGGAGCGGGAGACTACAGATACGCAGTATTTT.

The chain is built from TRBV15 and TRBJ1-4; D call uncertain. In germline, CDR1 is LNHNV, CDR2 YYDKDF (reference sequence). V was trimmed by 9 bases and J by 4 bases, leaving 15 bases between them. This CDR3 contains 14 residues. CDR3 nucleotides: TGTGCCACGACGAGAGGACCGCTTAATGAAAAACTGTTTTTT. Residues: CATTRGPLNEKLFF.

The rearrangement links TRBV19 to TRBJ2-5; D is possibly TRBD1 (5 bases). V gave up 3 bases and J gave up 2 bases, with 13 bases separating them. This CDR3 is built from 15 residues. Germline V CDR1 and CDR2: LNHDA, SQIVND (reference sequence). CDR3 sequence (DNA): TGTGCCAGTAGTATGGAGACAGCAGTACAAGAGACCCAGTACTTC. It encodes CASSMETAVQETQYF.

The rearrangement links TRBV5-1 to TRBJ2-2, with TRBD1 identical over 7 bases. Germline V gives CDR1 SGHRS, CDR2 YFSETQ. The CDR3 runs 16 residues. The trim removed 4 bases at V and 1 base at J, leaving 7 bases unmatched. The CDR3 region is CASSHGTDGNTGELFF. In DNA form, the CDR3 reads TGCGCCAGCAGCCATGGGACAGACGGGAACACCGGGGAGCTGTTTTTT.

The rearrangement joins TRBV7-2 to TRBJ2-5; D remains unclear. The CDR3 length is 12 residues. V lost 4 bases and J lost 7, with 10 bases in between. The V gene's germline CDR1 is SGHTA and CDR2 FQGNSA. The CDR3 reads CASSSIFGTQYF. In DNA, the CDR3 is TGTGCCAGCAGCTCGATCTTCGGGACCCAGTACTTC.

The CDR3 loop reads CASSLFHYQPQHF. The CDR3 nucleotides read TGTGCCAGCAGTTTATTTCATTACCAGCCCCAGCATTTT. The J gene is TRBJ1-5, the V gene TRBV27; no clear D gene. Germline V CDR1 and CDR2: MNHEY, SMNVEV (reference sequence). Between the trimmed V and J ends, which lost 1 base and 7 bases, there was a span of 8 bases. The CDR3 extends over 13 amino acids.